Included here is one T cell receptor (beta chain) sequence, with context. Its antigen is unknown. This sample was included in a study of cytomegalovirus exposure and HLA in healthy donors. V dropped 5 bases and J dropped 8; count of bases not matched to a gene: 14. This CDR3 contains 15 residues. CDR1 and CDR2 (germline): MNHEY, SMNVEV (reference sequence). Researchers ran the PCR with 60 Vbeta and 13 Jbeta primers. This table comes from immunoSEQ multiplex PCR, and its TCRdb copy is limited to in-frame clones, with some not included. The table lists approximately 150,000 clones, roughly 80% of them singletons. Study-wide results and limits: CMV serostatus was the sole immune exposure information available. Reportedly, a later analysis found an Asian-associated ancestry cluster had fewer N-insertions than the approximately 700-donor mean.

At the time of sampling, donors were nominally healthy, though unrecorded immune exposures were likely. The chain couples TRBV27 to TRBJ1-2; the match to TRBD1 covers 7 bases. Sequencing was carried out using PBMCs. This sequence was found in a human donor in good health. CDR3 sequence: CASSQIWDSPMGYTF. CDR3 coding DNA: TGTGCCAGCAGTCAGATTTGGGACAGCCCGATGGGCTACACCTTC.